This TCR beta chain was sequenced during a study of response to subunit inactivated influenza vaccine (dated by TCRdb to the late 2010s). Broadly, across the study: The study used deep quantitative T cell receptor repertoire profiling to track responses to a trivalent subunit inactivated influenza vaccine.

Library preparation employed RT-PCR. TCRdb lists the instrument as Illumina HiSeq 2500. The public reads were reanalyzed by TCRdb: fastp trimming at Q25, MiXCR alignment, in-frame beta chains only. Rows with a matching CDR3 protein are joined into one entry that keeps the most common DNA and genes. This sample has hundreds of thousands of distinct CDR3 sequences in its table, and about 25% of those were observed once. The biggest ten clones account for under 2.5% of the sample. Results the study describes overall, beyond this receptor: According to the authors, only a limited number of new T cells may be recruited by each seasonal influenza vaccination.

In regard to this clonotype: The antigen this receptor binds is unknown. Base qualities were left out, and no much larger clone turns up one base away.

The sequencing here drew on CD4+ T cells sorted from PBMCs, taken about 5 days after vaccination. The TCR originated in a man aged 45 to 65 who received an inactivated influenza vaccine. Donor details come from another sample of the same person, matched by shared clones.

DNA sequence: TGCAGCGTTGAAGGGACTAGCGGGAGATCCGAGCAGTACTTC. This codes for CSVEGTSGRSEQYF. The receptor chain draws on TRBV29-1 and TRBJ2-7; 13 bases in the middle match TRBD2. Inclusive of the bounding cysteine and phenylalanine, the CDR3 is 14 residues long. Kept here is only the CDR3 DNA, which spans 42 bases and is read in frame from base 1. Compared with germline, V lacks 1 base and J lacks 6 bases; bases without a gene match: 3. The CDR1 and CDR2 encoded by the germline V gene are SQVTM and ANQGSEA.